This T cell receptor beta chain originates from a study of CD8+ T cells in alopecia areata. About the research overall: Each of the treated patients was given oral tofacitinib, 5 to 10 mg twice daily, for moderate-to-severe alopecia areata.

The sample holds a few counts of this clone. Its antigen is unknown. Regarding treatment: oral pan-JAK inhibitor, 5-10 mg twice daily. Alopecia areata patients provided lesional scalp punch biopsies and peripheral blood, both collected for the study. Germline V lookup: CDR1 MGHRA, CDR2 YSYEKL. The CDR3 is 16 residues long. Trimming pared 1 base from V and 2 bases from J, leaving 11 bases between. Study outcomes and limitations: For patients receiving tofacitinib, scalp clonality and expanded CD8+ clones among the top 100 significantly decreased.

It was cDNA, reverse transcribed from extracted RNA, that served as the sequencing template. This table comes from immunoSEQ multiplex PCR, and its TCRdb copy is limited to in-frame clones, with some not included. The sample has about 13,000 clones, around 63% seen once. The source was skin, collected at week 4, from a patient treated with tofacitinib. The sequence came from a human donor with alopecia areata. V usage is TRBV4-1 and J usage is TRBJ2-2; perhaps TRBD2 as D (6 bases). The CDR3 sequence: CASSQVPGSNTGELFF. The CDR3 nucleotides are TGCGCCAGCAGCCAAGTCCCCGGGAGTAACACCGGGGAGCTGTTTTTT.